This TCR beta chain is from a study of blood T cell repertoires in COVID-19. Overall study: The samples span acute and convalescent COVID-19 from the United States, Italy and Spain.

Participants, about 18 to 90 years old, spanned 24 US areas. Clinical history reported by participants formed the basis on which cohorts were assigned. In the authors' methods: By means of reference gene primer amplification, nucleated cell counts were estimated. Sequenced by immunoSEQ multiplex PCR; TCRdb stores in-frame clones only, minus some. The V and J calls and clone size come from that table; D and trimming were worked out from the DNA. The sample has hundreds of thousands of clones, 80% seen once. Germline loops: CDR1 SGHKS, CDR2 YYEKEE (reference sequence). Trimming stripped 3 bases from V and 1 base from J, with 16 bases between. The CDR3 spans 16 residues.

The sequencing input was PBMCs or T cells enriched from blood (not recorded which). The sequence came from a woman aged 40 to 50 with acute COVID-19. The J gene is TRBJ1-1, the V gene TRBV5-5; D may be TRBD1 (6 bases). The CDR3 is CASSSVGQGKNTEAFF. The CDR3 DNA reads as TGTGCCAGCAGCTCTGTCGGGCAGGGGAAGAACACTGAAGCTTTCTTT.